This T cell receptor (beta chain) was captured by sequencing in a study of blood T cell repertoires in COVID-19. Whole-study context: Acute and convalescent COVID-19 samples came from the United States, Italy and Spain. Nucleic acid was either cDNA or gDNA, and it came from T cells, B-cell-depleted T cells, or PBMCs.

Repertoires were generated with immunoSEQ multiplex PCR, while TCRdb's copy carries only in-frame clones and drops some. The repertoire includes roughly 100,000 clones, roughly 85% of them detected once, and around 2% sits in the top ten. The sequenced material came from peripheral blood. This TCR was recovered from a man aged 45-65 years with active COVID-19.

The CDR3 sequence is CASSLTDYGYTF. The CDR3 DNA reads TGTGCCAGCAGCTTAACAGACTATGGCTACACCTTC. The genes are TRBV7-8 and TRBJ1-2, with no clear D. Germline V gives CDR1 SGHVS, CDR2 FQNEAQ. CDR3 length: 12 amino acids. V was trimmed by 2 bases and J by 3 bases, leaving 4 bases between them.